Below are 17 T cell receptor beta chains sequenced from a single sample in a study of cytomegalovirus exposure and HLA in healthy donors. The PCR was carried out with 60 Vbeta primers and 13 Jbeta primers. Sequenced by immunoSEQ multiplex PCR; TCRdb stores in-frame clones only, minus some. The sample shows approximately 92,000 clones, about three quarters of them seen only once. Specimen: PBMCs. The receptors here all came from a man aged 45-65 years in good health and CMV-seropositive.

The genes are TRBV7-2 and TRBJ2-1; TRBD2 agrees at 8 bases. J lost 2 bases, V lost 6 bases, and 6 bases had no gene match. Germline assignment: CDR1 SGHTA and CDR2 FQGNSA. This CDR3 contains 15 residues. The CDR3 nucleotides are TGTGCCAGCAGATTGGCGGGGGGTCCCTACAATGAGCAGTTCTTC. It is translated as CASRLAGGPYNEQFF. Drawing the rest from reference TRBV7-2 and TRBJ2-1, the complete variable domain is GAGVSQSPSNKVTEKGKDVELRCDPISGHTALYWYRQSLGQGLEFLIYFQGNSAPDKSGLPSDRFSAERTGGSVSTLTIQRTQQEDSAVYLCASRLAGGPYNEQFFGPGTRLTVL.

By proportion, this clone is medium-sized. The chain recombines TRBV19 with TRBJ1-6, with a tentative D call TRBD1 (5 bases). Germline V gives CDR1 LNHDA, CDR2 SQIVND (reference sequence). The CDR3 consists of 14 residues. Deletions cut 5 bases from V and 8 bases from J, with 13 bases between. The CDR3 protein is CASSPRVQDSPLHF. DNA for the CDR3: TGTGCCAGTAGTCCCAGGGTACAGGATTCACCCCTCCACTTT. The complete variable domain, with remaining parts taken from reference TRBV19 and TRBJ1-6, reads DGGITQSPKYLFRKEGQNVTLSCEQNLNHDAMYWYRQDPGQGLRLIYYSQIVNDFQKGDIAEGYSVSREKKESFPLTVTSAQKNPTAFYLCASSPRVQDSPLHFGNGTRLTVT.

For the CDR3, the DNA is TGTGCCAGCAGCCCAAACAGGGGGAACACTGAAGCTTTCTTT. Translating gives CASSPNRGNTEAFF. The rearrangement links TRBV9 to TRBJ1-1; 7 bases fit TRBD1. CDR3 length: 14 amino acids. With V trimmed by 4 bases and J by 1 base, 4 bases remained unmatched. Germline CDR1 is SGDLS and CDR2 is YYNGEE.

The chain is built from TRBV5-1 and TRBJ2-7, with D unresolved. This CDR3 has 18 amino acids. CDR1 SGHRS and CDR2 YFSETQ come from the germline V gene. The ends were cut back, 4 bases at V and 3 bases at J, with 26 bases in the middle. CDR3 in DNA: TGCGCCAGCAGCCTGGCCGGGTCAGACCCTACCCACCTCTACGAGCAGTACTTC. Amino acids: CASSLAGSDPTHLYEQYF.

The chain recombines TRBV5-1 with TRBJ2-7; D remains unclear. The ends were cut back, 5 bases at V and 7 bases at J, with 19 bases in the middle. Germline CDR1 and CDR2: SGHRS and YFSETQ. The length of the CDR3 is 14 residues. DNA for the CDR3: TGCGCCAGCAGAACCCGACTCCAAGGCGAAGAGCAGTACTTC. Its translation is CASRTRLQGEEQYF.

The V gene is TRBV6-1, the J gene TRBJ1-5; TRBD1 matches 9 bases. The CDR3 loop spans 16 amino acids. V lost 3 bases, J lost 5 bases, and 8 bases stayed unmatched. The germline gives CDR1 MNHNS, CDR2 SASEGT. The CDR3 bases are TGTGCCAGCAGTGACCGGGACAGGGACCCTTATCAGCCCCAGCATTTT. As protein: CASSDRDRDPYQPQHF.

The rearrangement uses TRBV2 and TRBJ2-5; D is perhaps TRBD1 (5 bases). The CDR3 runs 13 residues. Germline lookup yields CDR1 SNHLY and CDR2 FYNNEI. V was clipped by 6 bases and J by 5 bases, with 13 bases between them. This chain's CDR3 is CASSADNGETQYF. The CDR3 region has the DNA TGTGCCAGCAGCGCGGACAATGGGGAGACCCAGTACTTC. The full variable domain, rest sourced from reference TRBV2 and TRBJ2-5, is EPEVTQTPSHQVTQMGQEVILRCVPISNHLYFYWYRQILGQKVEFLVSFYNNEISEKSEIFDDQFSVERPDGSNFTLKIRSTKLEDSAMYFCASSADNGETQYFGPGTRLLVL.

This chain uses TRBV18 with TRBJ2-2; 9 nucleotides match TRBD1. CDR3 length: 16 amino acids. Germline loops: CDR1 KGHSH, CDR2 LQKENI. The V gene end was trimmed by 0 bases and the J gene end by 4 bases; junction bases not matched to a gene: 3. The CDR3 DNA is TGTGCCAGCTCACCACCGGACAGGGGCTTCACCGGGGAGCTGTTTTTT. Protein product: CASSPPDRGFTGELFF.

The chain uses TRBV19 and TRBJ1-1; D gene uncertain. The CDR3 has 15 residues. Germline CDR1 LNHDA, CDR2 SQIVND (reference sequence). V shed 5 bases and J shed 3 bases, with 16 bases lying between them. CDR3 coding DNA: TGTGCCAGTAGTCCTTTACCTTTGGCGGACACTGAAGCTTTCTTT. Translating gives CASSPLPLADTEAFF.

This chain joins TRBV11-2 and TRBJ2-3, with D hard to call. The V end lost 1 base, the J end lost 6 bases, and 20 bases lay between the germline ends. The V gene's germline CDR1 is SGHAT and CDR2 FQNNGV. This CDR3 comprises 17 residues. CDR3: CASSLGLGGPSRDTQYF. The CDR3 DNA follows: TGTGCCAGCAGCTTAGGTTTGGGTGGTCCCTCGAGGGATACGCAGTATTTT.

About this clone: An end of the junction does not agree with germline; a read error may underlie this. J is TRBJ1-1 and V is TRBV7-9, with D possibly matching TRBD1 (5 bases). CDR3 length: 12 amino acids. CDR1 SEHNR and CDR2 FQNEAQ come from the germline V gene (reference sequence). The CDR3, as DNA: TGTTCCAGCAGGGCGGAGAACACTGAAGCTTTCTTT. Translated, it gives CSSRAENTEAFF.

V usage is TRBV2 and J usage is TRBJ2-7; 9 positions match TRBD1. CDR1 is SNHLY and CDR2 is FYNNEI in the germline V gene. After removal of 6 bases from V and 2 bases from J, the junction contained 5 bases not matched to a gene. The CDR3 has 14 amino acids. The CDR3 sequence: CASRSGQGTYEQYF. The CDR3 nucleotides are TGTGCCAGCAGGTCGGGACAGGGAACCTACGAGCAGTACTTC.

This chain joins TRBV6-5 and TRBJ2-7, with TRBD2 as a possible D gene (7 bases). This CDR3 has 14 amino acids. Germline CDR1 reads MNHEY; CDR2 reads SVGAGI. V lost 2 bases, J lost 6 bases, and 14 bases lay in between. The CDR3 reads CASSYRGGVPEQYF. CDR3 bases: TGTGCCAGCAGTTACAGGGGGGGGGTGCCCGAGCAGTACTTC.

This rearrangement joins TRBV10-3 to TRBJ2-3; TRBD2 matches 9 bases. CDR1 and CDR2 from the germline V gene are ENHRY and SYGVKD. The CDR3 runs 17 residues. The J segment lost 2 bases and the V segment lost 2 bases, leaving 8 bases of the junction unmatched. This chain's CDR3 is CAISEVETSGYTDTQYF. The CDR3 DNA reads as TGTGCCATCAGTGAGGTCGAGACTAGCGGTTACACAGATACGCAGTATTTT.

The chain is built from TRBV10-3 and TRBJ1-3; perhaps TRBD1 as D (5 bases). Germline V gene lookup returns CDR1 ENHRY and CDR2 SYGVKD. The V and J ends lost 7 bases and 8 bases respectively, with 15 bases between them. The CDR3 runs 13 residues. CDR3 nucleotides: TGTGCCATCACCGGGGGTCCCTCGGACACCATATATTTT. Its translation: CAITGGPSDTIYF.

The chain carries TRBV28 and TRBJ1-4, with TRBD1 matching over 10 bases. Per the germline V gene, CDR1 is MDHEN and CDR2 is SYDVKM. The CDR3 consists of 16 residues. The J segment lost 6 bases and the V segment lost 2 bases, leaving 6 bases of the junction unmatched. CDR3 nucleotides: TGTGCCAGCAGTTTAATTATAGGGACAGGGGATGAAAAACTGTTTTTT. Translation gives CASSLIIGTGDEKLFF.

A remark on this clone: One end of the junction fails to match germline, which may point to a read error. For the CDR3, the DNA is TGTTCCAGCAGCTTTGGTTCGGTTGTTGAAAAACTGTTTTTT. Its translation: CSSSFGSVVEKLFF. The rearrangement uses TRBV7-9 and TRBJ1-4, with no clear D. The CDR3 totals 14 residues. Germline CDR1 is SEHNR and CDR2 is FQNEAQ (reference sequence).